A single sample is the source of the 13 T cell receptor beta chains below, sequenced in a study of blood T cell repertoires in COVID-19. Measured with immunoSEQ multiplex PCR; TCRdb has only the in-frame clones, and not every one. This table has over 65,000 clones, approximately 87% appearing once. The sample was peripheral blood. The receptor source for this set is a human donor in a cohort sampled during active COVID-19.

The rearrangement links TRBV7-9 to TRBJ2-5; 8 bases agree with TRBD2. This CDR3 region has 16 residues. The V and J ends lost 4 bases and 1 base, in that order; junction bases with no gene match: 8. Germline V gene data show CDR1 as SEHNR and CDR2 as FQNEAQ (reference sequence). CDR3 region: CASSSSGTRIQETQYF. CDR3 nucleotides: TGTGCCAGCAGCTCCTCCGGGACTAGGATCCAAGAGACCCAGTACTTC.

V is TRBV19 and J is TRBJ1-1; D unclear. Between the trimmed V and J ends, which lost 7 bases and 0 bases, there was a span of 9 bases. CDR3 length: 13 residues. CDR1 LNHDA and CDR2 SQIVND come from the germline V gene (reference sequence). The CDR3 spells CASTGGMNTEAFF. For the CDR3, the DNA is TGTGCCAGTACCGGAGGAATGAACACTGAAGCTTTCTTT.

The chain combines TRBV28 with TRBJ2-2, with 7 nucleotides matching TRBD2. Per germline, CDR1 MDHEN and CDR2 SYDVKM. This CDR3 contains 17 residues. Trimming cost V 9 bases and J 6 bases; bases outside gene matches: 19. The CDR3 DNA reads as TGTGCCAGTGTAGAAGGCGGGAGAGTCGGAAAAGCCGGGGAGCTGTTTTTT. Residues: CASVEGGRVGKAGELFF. The entire variable domain, with the rest obtained from reference TRBV28 and TRBJ2-2, is as follows: DVKVTQSSRYLVKRTGEKVFLECVQDMDHENMFWYRQDPGLGLRLIYFSYDVKMKEKGDIPEGYSVSREKKERFSLILESASTNQTSMYLCASVEGGRVGKAGELFFGEGSRLTVL.

The chain links TRBV27 to TRBJ1-5; D is perhaps TRBD1 (5 bases). Germline CDR1 MNHEY, CDR2 SMNVEV (reference sequence). This CDR3 has 14 amino acids. Between the trimmed V and J ends, which lost 2 bases and 5 bases, there was a span of 10 bases. The CDR3 DNA sequence: TGTGCCAGCAGTTTACTACGGGGGGATCAGCCCCAGCATTTT. Residues: CASSLLRGDQPQHF.

In the case of this clone: One end of the junction varies from germline; a read error may be responsible. This chain connects TRBV24-1 to TRBJ1-2; D may be TRBD1 (6 bases). Germline V gene lookup returns CDR1 KGHDR and CDR2 SFDVKD. The CDR3 spans 11 residues. The CDR3 coding sequence is TGTGCCACCAGTGAAACAGGGATCTTATACTTC. Its protein product is CATSETGILYF.

This sequence joins TRBV7-3 and TRBJ2-1, with 9 bases matching TRBD2. Per germline, CDR1 SGHTA and CDR2 FQGTGA. The CDR3 length is 15 residues. Losses at the gene ends were 5 bases for V and 6 bases for J; bases not matched to a gene: 8. The CDR3, as DNA: TGTGCCAGCAGCCCTGAGCTAGCGGGAATCAATGAGCAGTTCTTC. Its translation: CASSPELAGINEQFF.

The J gene is TRBJ1-4, the V gene TRBV19; D ambiguous. Trimming pared 5 bases from V and 7 bases from J, leaving 14 bases between. Germline CDR1 reads LNHDA; CDR2 reads SQIVND (reference sequence). CDR3 length: 14 residues. CDR3: CASSPRGALEKLFF. Here the CDR3 DNA reads TGTGCCAGTAGTCCCCGGGGAGCCCTTGAAAAACTGTTTTTT.

V and J are TRBV11-1 and TRBJ2-1; D perhaps matches TRBD2 (6 bases). The CDR3 covers 13 residues. V lost 3 bases and J lost 8, with 11 bases in between. Germline V CDR1 and CDR2: SGHAT, FQDESV (reference sequence). CDR3 residues: CASSFAGTHEQFF. The CDR3 DNA reads TGTGCCAGCAGCTTCGCGGGGACCCATGAGCAGTTCTTC.

This chain links TRBV28 with TRBJ2-7; TRBD1 agrees at 9 bases. CDR3 size: 14 residues. Looked up from germline, CDR1 is MDHEN and CDR2 is SYDVKM. The ends lost 8 bases at V and 1 base at J; junction bases unmatched: 6. The DNA for the CDR3 is TGTGCCAGCCCTTCGGGGACAGGGTCCTACGAGCAGTACTTC. Its protein is CASPSGTGSYEQYF. The full variable domain, rest sourced from reference TRBV28 and TRBJ2-7, is DVKVTQSSRYLVKRTGEKVFLECVQDMDHENMFWYRQDPGLGLRLIYFSYDVKMKEKGDIPEGYSVSREKKERFSLILESASTNQTSMYLCASPSGTGSYEQYFGPGTRLTVT.

The V call is TRBV5-1, the J call TRBJ1-1; D gene unclear. CDR1 and CDR2 (germline): SGHRS, YFSETQ. The ends were cut back, 4 bases at V and 5 bases at J, with 15 bases in the middle. This CDR3 comprises 14 residues. For the CDR3, the DNA is TGCGCCAGCAGCCCGGGAGGCCGATCGACTGAAGCTTTCTTT. Protein: CASSPGGRSTEAFF.

This rearrangement joins TRBV15 to TRBJ2-3; D is ambiguous. Germline V gene sequence: CDR1 LNHNV, CDR2 YYDKDF (reference sequence). The V end was cut by 0 bases, the J end by 6 bases, with 4 bases between. The CDR3 contains 12 residues. The CDR3 here is CATSRDEDTQYF. CDR3 DNA: TGTGCCACCAGCAGAGACGAGGATACGCAGTATTTT.

The sample holds a few counts of this clone. V usage is TRBV7-6 and J usage is TRBJ1-4; possibly TRBD1 for D (6 bases). The germline gives CDR1 SGHVS, CDR2 FNYEAQ. The germline V and J ends were trimmed by 2 bases and 5 bases, with 21 bases remaining between them. The CDR3 is 18 residues long. CDR3 sequence reads: CASSLPTLTGHPNEKLFF. The CDR3 coding sequence is TGTGCCAGCAGCTTACCTACCCTCACGGGACACCCAAATGAAAAACTGTTTTTT.

This clone was counted a single time. This chain uses TRBV14 with TRBJ2-1, with 10 positions matching TRBD2. This CDR3 is 16 amino acids long. Trimming at V came to 0 bases and at J to 8 bases, leaving 7 bases not matched to a gene. Looked up from germline, CDR1 is SGHDN and CDR2 is FVKESK. In DNA form, the CDR3 reads TGTGCCAGCAGCCAAGAATCCCTAGCGGGAGTAGATGAGCAGTTCTTC. Its protein is CASSQESLAGVDEQFF.